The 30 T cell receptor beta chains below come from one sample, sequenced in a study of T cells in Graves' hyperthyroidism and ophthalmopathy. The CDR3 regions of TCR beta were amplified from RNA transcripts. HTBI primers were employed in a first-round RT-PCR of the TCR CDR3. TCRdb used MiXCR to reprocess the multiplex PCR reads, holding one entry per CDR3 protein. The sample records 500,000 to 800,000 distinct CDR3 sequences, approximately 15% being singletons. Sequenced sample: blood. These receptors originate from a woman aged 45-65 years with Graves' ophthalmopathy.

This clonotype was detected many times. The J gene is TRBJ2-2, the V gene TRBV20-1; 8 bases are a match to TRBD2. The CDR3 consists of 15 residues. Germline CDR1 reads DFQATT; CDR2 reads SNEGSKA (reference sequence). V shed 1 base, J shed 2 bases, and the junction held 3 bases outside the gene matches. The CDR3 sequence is CSARVLAGNTGELFF. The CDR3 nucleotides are TGCAGTGCTAGAGTCCTAGCGGGCAACACCGGGGAGCTGTTTTTT.

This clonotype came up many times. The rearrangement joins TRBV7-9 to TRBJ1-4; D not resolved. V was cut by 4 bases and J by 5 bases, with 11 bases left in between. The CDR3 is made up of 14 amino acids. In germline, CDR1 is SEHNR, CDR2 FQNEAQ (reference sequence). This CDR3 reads CASSSLDGNEKLFF. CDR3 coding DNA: TGTGCCAGCAGCTCCCTGGACGGGAATGAAAAACTGTTTTTT.

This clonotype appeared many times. CDR3 in amino acids: CASSLAHSSSYEQYF. The CDR3 region has the DNA TGTGCCAGCAGCTTAGCTCACAGCAGCTCCTACGAGCAGTACTTC. This chain links TRBV7-2 with TRBJ2-7; D gene ambiguous. The germline V gene has CDR1 SGHTA and CDR2 FQGNSA. This CDR3 region has 15 residues. V dropped 0 bases and J dropped 0 bases, with 9 bases sitting between them.

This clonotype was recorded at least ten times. The CDR3 DNA sequence: TGTGCCAGCAGCCCGGTGAGAGGGGGCGGTGGCTACACCTTC. It specifies CASSPVRGGGGYTF. This chain joins TRBV7-2 and TRBJ1-2, with 7 bases identical to TRBD1. The CDR3 has 14 amino acids. Losses at the gene ends were 5 bases for V and 7 bases for J; bases not matched to a gene: 10. The germline CDR1 and CDR2 sequences are SGHTA and FQGNSA.

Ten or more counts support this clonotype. DNA of the CDR3: TGTGCCAGCAGTTTAGGGGGACGGTTGAGCTACACCTTC. Translating it yields CASSLGGRLSYTF. V usage is TRBV28 and J usage is TRBJ1-2; D is possibly TRBD1 (5 bases). From germline, CDR1 is MDHEN and CDR2 SYDVKM. The CDR3 extends over 13 amino acids. V lost 2 bases and J lost 9, with 13 bases in between.

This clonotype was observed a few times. In DNA form, the CDR3 reads TGTGCCAGTAGTATTTCCAGGGAGTTCGCCGAGCAGTACTTC. Protein product: CASSISREFAEQYF. This chain joins TRBV19 and TRBJ2-7; D tentatively reads TRBD1 or TRBD2 (5 bases each). The CDR3 runs to 14 residues. Germline V gives CDR1 LNHDA, CDR2 SQIVND (reference sequence). Trimming stripped 3 bases from V and 6 bases from J, with 15 bases between.

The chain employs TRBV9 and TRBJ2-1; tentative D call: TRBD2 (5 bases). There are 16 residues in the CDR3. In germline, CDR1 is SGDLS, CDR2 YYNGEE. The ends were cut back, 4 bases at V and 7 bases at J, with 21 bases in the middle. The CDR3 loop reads CASSFPREQGKNEQFF. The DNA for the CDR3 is TGTGCCAGCAGCTTCCCCCGGGAACAAGGGAAGAATGAGCAGTTCTTC.

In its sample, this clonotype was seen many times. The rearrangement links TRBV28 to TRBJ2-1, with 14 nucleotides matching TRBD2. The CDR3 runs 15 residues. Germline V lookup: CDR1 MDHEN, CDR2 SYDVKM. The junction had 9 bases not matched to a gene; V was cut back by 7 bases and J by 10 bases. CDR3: CASTTIGLAGGEQFF. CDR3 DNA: TGTGCCAGCACCACCATCGGACTAGCGGGAGGCGAGCAGTTCTTC. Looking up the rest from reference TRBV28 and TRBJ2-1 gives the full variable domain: DVKVTQSSRYLVKRTGEKVFLECVQDMDHENMFWYRQDPGLGLRLIYFSYDVKMKEKGDIPEGYSVSREKKERFSLILESASTNQTSMYLCASTTIGLAGGEQFFGPGTRLTVL.

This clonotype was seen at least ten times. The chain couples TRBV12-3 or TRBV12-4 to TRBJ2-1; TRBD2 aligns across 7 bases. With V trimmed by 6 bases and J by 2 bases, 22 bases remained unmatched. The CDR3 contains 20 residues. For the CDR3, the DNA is TGTGCCAGCAGCCCGCAGGGTTGGGGGGGAGGGCTAAAAGCCTACAATGAGCAGTTCTTC. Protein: CASSPQGWGGGLKAYNEQFF.

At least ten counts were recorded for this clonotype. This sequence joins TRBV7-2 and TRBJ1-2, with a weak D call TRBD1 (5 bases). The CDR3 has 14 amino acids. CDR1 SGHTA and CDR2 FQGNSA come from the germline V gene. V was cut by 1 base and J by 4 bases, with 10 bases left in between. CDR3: CASSLGAQGYGYTF. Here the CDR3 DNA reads TGTGCCAGCAGCTTAGGTGCTCAGGGCTATGGCTACACCTTC.

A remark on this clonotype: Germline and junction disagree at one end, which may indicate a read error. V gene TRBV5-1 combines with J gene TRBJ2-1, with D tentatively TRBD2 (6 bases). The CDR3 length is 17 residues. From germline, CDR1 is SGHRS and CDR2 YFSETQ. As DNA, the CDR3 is TGCGCCAGCAGCTTGGCGCTAGCGTCCAGCTCCTGCAATGAGCAGTTCTTC. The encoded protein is CASSLALASSSCNEQFF.

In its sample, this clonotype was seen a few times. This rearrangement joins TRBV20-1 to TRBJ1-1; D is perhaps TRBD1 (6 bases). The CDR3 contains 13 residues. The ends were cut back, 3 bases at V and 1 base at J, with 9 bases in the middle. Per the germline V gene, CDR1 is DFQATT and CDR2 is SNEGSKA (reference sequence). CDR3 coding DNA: TGCAGTGCTAGCCACAGGGCGAACACTGAAGCTTTCTTT. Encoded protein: CSASHRANTEAFF.

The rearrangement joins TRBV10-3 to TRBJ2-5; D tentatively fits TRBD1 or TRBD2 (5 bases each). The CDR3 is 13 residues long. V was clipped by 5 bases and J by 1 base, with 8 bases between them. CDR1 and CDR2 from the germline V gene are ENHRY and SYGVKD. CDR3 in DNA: TGTGCCATCAGTCCGGGACCCCAAGAGACCCAGTACTTC. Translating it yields CAISPGPQETQYF.

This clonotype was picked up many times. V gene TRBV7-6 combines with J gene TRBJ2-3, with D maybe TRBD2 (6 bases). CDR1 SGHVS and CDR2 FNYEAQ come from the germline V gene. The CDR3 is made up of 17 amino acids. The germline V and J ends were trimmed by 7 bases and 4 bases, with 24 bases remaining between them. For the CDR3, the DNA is TGTGCCAGCAACGCCCGACTAGGCCCTAGGTCCTCAGATACGCAGTATTTT. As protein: CASNARLGPRSSDTQYF. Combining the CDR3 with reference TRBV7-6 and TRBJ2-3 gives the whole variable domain GAGVSQSPRYKVTKRGQDVALRCDPISGHVSLYWYRQALGQGPEFLTYFNYEAQQDKSGLPNDRFSAERPEGSISTLTIQRTEQRDSAMYRCASNARLGPRSSDTQYFGPGTRLTVL.

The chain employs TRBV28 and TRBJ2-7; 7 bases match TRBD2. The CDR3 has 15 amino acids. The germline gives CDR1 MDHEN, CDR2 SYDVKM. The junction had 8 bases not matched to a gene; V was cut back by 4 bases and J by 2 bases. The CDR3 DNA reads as TGTGCCAGCAGTTCCGGGGAGGGAGGGACCTACGAGCAGTACTTC. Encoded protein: CASSSGEGGTYEQYF. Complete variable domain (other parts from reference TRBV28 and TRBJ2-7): DVKVTQSSRYLVKRTGEKVFLECVQDMDHENMFWYRQDPGLGLRLIYFSYDVKMKEKGDIPEGYSVSREKKERFSLILESASTNQTSMYLCASSSGEGGTYEQYFGPGTRLTVT.

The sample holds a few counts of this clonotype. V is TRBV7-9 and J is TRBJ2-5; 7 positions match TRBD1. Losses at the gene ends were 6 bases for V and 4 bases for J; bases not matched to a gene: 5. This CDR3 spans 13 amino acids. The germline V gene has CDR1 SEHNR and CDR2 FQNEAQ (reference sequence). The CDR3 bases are TGTGCCAGCAGAGACAGGGCGGGAGAGACCCAGTACTTC. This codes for CASRDRAGETQYF.

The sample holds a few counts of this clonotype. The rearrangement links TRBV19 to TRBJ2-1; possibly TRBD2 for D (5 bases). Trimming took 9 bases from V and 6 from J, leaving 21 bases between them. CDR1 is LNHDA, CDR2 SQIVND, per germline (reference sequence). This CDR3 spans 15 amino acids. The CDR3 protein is CASRTVGEPTNEQFF. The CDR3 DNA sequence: TGTGCCAGCCGAACAGTCGGGGAACCGACCAATGAGCAGTTCTTC. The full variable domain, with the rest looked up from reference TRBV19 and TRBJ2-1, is DGGITQSPKYLFRKEGQNVTLSCEQNLNHDAMYWYRQDPGQGLRLIYYSQIVNDFQKGDIAEGYSVSREKKESFPLTVTSAQKNPTAFYLCASRTVGEPTNEQFFGPGTRLTVL.

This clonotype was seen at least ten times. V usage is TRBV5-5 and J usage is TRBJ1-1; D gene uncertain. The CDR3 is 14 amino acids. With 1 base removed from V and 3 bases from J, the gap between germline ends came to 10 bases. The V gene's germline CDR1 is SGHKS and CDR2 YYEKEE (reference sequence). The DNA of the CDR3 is TGTGCCAGCAGCTTGTGGGGTTTGGACACTGAAGCTTTCTTT. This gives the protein CASSLWGLDTEAFF.

DNA of the CDR3: TGTGCCAGCAGCACGTTTAGCGGGAGGGCCATCGTAGGGTACAATGAGCAGTTCTTC. Its protein product is CASSTFSGRAIVGYNEQFF. This chain joins TRBV5-8 and TRBJ2-1; 11 nucleotides line up with TRBD2. With 4 bases clipped from V and 4 bases from J, the junction kept 16 bases outside the gene matches. Germline lookup yields CDR1 SGHTS and CDR2 YDEGEE. This CDR3 has 19 amino acids.

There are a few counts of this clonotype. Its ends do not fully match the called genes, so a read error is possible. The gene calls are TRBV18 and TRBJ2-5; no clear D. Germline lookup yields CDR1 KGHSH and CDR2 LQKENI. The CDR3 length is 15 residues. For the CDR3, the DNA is TGTGCCAGCCCACCACGCAAGGGCAGTGAAGAGACCCAGTACTTC. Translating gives CASPPRKGSEETQYF.

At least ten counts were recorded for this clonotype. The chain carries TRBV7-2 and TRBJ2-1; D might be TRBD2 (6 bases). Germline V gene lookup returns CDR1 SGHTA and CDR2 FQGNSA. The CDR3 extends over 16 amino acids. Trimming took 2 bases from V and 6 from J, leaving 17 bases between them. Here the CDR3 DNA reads TGTGCCAGCAGCTTAACGTTTAGCGGACACTTCAATGAGCAGTTCTTC. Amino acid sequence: CASSLTFSGHFNEQFF.

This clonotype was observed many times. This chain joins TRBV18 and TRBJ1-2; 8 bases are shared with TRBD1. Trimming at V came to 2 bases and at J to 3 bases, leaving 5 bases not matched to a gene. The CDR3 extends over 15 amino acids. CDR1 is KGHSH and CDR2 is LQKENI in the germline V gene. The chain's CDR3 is CASSPTTGQDYGYTF. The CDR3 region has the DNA TGTGCCAGCTCACCAACAACGGGACAGGACTATGGCTACACCTTC.

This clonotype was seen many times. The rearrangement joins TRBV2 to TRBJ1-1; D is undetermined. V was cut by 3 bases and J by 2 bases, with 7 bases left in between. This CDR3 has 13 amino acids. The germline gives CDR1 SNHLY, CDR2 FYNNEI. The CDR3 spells CASSDHRNTEAFF. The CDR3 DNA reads TGTGCCAGCAGTGATCACCGAAACACTGAAGCTTTCTTT. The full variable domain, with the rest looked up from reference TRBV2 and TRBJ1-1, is EPEVTQTPSHQVTQMGQEVILRCVPISNHLYFYWYRQILGQKVEFLVSFYNNEISEKSEIFDDQFSVERPDGSNFTLKIRSTKLEDSAMYFCASSDHRNTEAFFGQGTRLTVV.

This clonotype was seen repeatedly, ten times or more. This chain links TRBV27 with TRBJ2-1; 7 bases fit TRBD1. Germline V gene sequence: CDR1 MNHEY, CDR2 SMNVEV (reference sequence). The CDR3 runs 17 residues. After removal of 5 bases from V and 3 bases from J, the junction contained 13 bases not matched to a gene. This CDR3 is CASSALQGDRVYNEQFF. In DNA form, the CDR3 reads TGTGCCAGCAGTGCACTTCAGGGGGATCGAGTCTACAATGAGCAGTTCTTC.

CDR3 nucleotide sequence: TGTGCCAGCAGCTTAGCCCCTAGCGGGAGGGCAGGGAGTAGAGACTACGAGCAGTACTTC. Its protein product is CASSLAPSGRAGSRDYEQYF. The chain joins TRBV7-8 to TRBJ2-7; 12 bases agree with TRBD2. CDR1 and CDR2 (germline): SGHVS, FQNEAQ. CDR3 size: 20 residues. Trimming took 0 bases from V and 3 from J; bases not matched to a gene: 15.

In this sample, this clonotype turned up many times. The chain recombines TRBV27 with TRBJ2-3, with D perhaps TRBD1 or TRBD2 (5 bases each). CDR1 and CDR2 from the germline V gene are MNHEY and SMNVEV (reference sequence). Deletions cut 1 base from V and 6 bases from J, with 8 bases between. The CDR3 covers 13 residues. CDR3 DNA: TGTGCCAGCAGTTTATTTGAGGGGGATACGCAGTATTTT. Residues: CASSLFEGDTQYF.

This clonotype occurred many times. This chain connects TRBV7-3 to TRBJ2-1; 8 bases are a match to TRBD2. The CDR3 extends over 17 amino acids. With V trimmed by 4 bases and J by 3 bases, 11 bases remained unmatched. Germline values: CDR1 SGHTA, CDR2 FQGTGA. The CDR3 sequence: CASSSGLARGGYNEQFF. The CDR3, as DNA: TGTGCCAGCAGCTCCGGACTCGCCCGGGGGGGCTACAATGAGCAGTTCTTC.

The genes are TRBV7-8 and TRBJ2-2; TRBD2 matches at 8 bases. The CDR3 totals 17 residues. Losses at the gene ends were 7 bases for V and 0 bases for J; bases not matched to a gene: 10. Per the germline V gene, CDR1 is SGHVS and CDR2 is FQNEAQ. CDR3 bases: TGTGCCAGCACCTTGCCCGACGGGAGGGCGAACACCGGGGAGCTGTTTTTT. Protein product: CASTLPDGRANTGELFF.

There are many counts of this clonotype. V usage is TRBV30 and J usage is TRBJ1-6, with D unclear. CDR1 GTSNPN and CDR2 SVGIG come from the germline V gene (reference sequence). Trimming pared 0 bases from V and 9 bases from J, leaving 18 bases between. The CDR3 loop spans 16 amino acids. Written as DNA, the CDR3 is TGTGCCTGGAGTGTAACGTCCCGGCAGATCTTTTCACCCCTCCACTTT. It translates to CAWSVTSRQIFSPLHF.

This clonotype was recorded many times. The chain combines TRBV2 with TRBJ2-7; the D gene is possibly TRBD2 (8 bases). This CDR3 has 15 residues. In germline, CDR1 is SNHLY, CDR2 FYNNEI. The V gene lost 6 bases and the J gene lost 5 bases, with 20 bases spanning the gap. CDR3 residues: CASRDRSGLVNEQYF. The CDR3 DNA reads TGTGCCAGCAGGGACAGGTCGGGACTAGTCAACGAGCAGTACTTC. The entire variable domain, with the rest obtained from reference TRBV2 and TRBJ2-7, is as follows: EPEVTQTPSHQVTQMGQEVILRCVPISNHLYFYWYRQILGQKVEFLVSFYNNEISEKSEIFDDQFSVERPDGSNFTLKIRSTKLEDSAMYFCASRDRSGLVNEQYFGPGTRLTVT.